Presented here are 30 T cell receptor beta chains from one specimen sequenced in a study of T cell changes during pregnancy in multiple sclerosis. TCRdb keeps only in-frame clones here, not all; method: immunoSEQ multiplex PCR. Among about 75,000 clones, more than 70% were seen once, and the ten largest hold roughly 0.9%. Material: peripheral blood, obtained in the first trimester of pregnancy. The receptors were sampled from a female donor in good health, enrolled as a control in a pregnancy study.

The V call is TRBV6-1, the J call TRBJ1-1, with no clear D. The germline V gene has CDR1 MNHNS and CDR2 SASEGT. The CDR3 runs to 11 residues. Trimming removed 8 bases at V and 3 bases at J, with 7 bases between. CDR3 in amino acids: CASVDYTEAFF. The DNA for the CDR3 is TGTGCCAGCGTGGACTACACTGAAGCTTTCTTT.

The V gene is TRBV27, the J gene TRBJ2-3, with unresolved D. CDR1 MNHEY and CDR2 SMNVEV come from the germline V gene (reference sequence). The CDR3 is made up of 13 amino acids. Trimming stripped 0 bases from V and 6 bases from J, with 7 bases between. The chain's CDR3 is CASSLSVVDTQYF. The CDR3 nucleotides are TGTGCCAGCAGTTTATCGGTAGTGGATACGCAGTATTTT.

J is TRBJ2-5 and V is TRBV4-2, with TRBD2 matching 9 bases. CDR3 length: 17 amino acids. V was clipped by 0 bases and J by 2 bases; unmatched bases: 7. Germline CDR1 LGHNA, CDR2 YNFKEQ. CDR3 sequence reads: CASSQDSRGGAQETQYF. The CDR3, as DNA: TGTGCCAGCAGCCAAGATTCTCGCGGGGGGGCTCAAGAGACCCAGTACTTC.

The V call is TRBV19, the J call TRBJ2-3, with a tentative D call TRBD2 (7 bases). Trimming stripped 3 bases from V and 0 bases from J, with 10 bases between. CDR3 length: 15 amino acids. CDR1 and CDR2 from the germline V gene are LNHDA and SQIVND (reference sequence). CDR3 protein: CASSIGGPSTDTQYF. In DNA, the CDR3 is TGTGCCAGTAGTATCGGGGGGCCAAGCACAGATACGCAGTATTTT.

The V gene is TRBV28, the J gene TRBJ2-7; D is possibly TRBD1 (6 bases). The CDR3 is made up of 14 amino acids. Between the trimmed V and J ends, which lost 5 bases and 2 bases, there was a span of 13 bases. Germline V gene lookup returns CDR1 MDHEN and CDR2 SYDVKM. The CDR3 is CASSARDKAYEQYF. CDR3 DNA sequence: TGTGCCAGCAGTGCCCGGGACAAGGCCTACGAGCAGTACTTC. The whole variable domain, filled in from reference TRBV28 and TRBJ2-7, reads DVKVTQSSRYLVKRTGEKVFLECVQDMDHENMFWYRQDPGLGLRLIYFSYDVKMKEKGDIPEGYSVSREKKERFSLILESASTNQTSMYLCASSARDKAYEQYFGPGTRLTVT.

This clone was detected only once. V gene TRBV9 combines with J gene TRBJ2-2, with 12 bases matching TRBD1. The CDR3 extends over 16 amino acids. The germline CDR1 and CDR2 sequences are SGDLS and YYNGEE. V lost 4 bases to trimming and J lost 7 bases; unmatched junction nucleotides: 8. The CDR3 sequence: CASSPPGQGAVGELFF. As DNA, the CDR3 is TGTGCCAGCAGCCCGCCGGGACAGGGGGCGGTCGGGGAGCTGTTTTTT.

The chain uses TRBV5-1 and TRBJ2-1, with 9 bases aligning to TRBD2. The V gene end was trimmed by 5 bases and the J gene end by 7 bases; junction bases not matched to a gene: 13. The CDR3 loop spans 16 amino acids. From germline, CDR1 is SGHRS and CDR2 YFSETQ. DNA of the CDR3: TGCGCCAGCAGTTATAATAGCGGGGGCCCTAGGAATGAGCAGTTCTTC. Protein product: CASSYNSGGPRNEQFF.

V usage is TRBV4-3 and J usage is TRBJ2-7, with 9 bases lining up with TRBD2. The germline CDR1 and CDR2 sequences are LGHNA and YSLEER. V gave up 1 base and J gave up 5 bases; unmatched junction bases: 6. CDR3 size: 15 residues. The CDR3 here is CASSQGGGRAHEQYF. As DNA, the CDR3 is TGCGCCAGCAGCCAAGGGGGCGGGAGGGCCCACGAGCAGTACTTC.

The J gene is TRBJ1-3, the V gene TRBV7-2; 7 bases match TRBD1. The CDR3 is 15 amino acids. CDR1 and CDR2 (germline): SGHTA, FQGNSA. J lost 4 bases, V lost 5 bases, and 8 bases had no gene match. The CDR3 loop is CASSPRTGPGNTIYF. The CDR3 bases are TGTGCCAGCAGCCCCCGGACAGGACCAGGAAACACCATATATTTT.

The chain carries TRBV5-4 and TRBJ2-3; weak D call: TRBD1 (6 bases). CDR3 length equals 14 residues. V lost 4 bases, J lost 2 bases, and 11 bases lay in between. Germline values: CDR1 SGHNT, CDR2 YYREEE (reference sequence). CDR3 protein: CASSQQGVTDTQYF. The CDR3 nucleotides read TGTGCCAGCAGCCAACAGGGAGTCACAGATACGCAGTATTTT.

This chain connects TRBV5-1 to TRBJ2-3; tentative D call: TRBD2 (6 bases). The CDR3 is 16 amino acids. Germline CDR1 and CDR2: SGHRS and YFSETQ. V was pared by 5 bases and J by 2 bases, with 18 bases between. This CDR3 is CASSVLGGNPTDTQYF. CDR3 coding DNA: TGCGCCAGCAGTGTGTTAGGCGGGAACCCCACAGATACGCAGTATTTT.

Written as DNA, the CDR3 is TGTGCCAGCAGCCCTCGACTAGCGGGGGGTGGGACCCAGTACTTC. Translating gives CASSPRLAGGGTQYF. The V call is TRBV4-2, the J call TRBJ2-5; 13 bases are shared with TRBD2. The trim removed 4 bases at V and 7 bases at J, leaving 6 bases unmatched. Germline V gene data show CDR1 as LGHNA and CDR2 as YNFKEQ. The CDR3 consists of 15 residues.

The chain couples TRBV15 to TRBJ1-2, with D possibly TRBD1 on 6 matching bases. The CDR3 is 15 residues long. V was pared by 0 bases and J by 6 bases, with 14 bases between. CDR1 LNHNV and CDR2 YYDKDF come from the germline V gene (reference sequence). This chain's CDR3 is CATSRDLAGAHGYTF. The CDR3 nucleotides read TGTGCCACCAGCAGAGACCTAGCAGGGGCCCATGGCTACACCTTC.

J is TRBJ2-6 and V is TRBV11-2, with 11 positions matching TRBD1. The ends lost 5 bases at V and 1 base at J; junction bases unmatched: 7. CDR3 size: 18 residues. Germline CDR1 SGHAT, CDR2 FQNNGV. CDR3 sequence reads: CASSPKGTGGSGANVLTF. The CDR3 DNA sequence: TGTGCCAGCAGCCCAAAGGGGACAGGGGGATCTGGGGCCAACGTCCTGACTTTC.

The CDR3, as DNA: TGCGCCAGCAGCTTGGGGACAGTTAATCAGCCCCAGCATTTT. Protein sequence: CASSLGTVNQPQHF. V and J are TRBV5-1 and TRBJ1-5; D may be TRBD1 (6 bases). From germline, CDR1 is SGHRS and CDR2 YFSETQ. V gave up 0 bases and J gave up 4 bases, with 8 bases separating them. The CDR3 is 14 amino acids.

The V gene is TRBV6-6, the J gene TRBJ2-1; 11 nucleotides line up with TRBD2. Germline V CDR1 and CDR2: MNHNY, SVGAGI (reference sequence). This CDR3 region has 16 residues. V shed 5 bases, J shed 7 bases, and the junction held 10 bases outside the gene matches. The CDR3 DNA follows: TGTGCCAGCAGTCGTGCGGGGGTAGCGGGGGGGAATGAGCAGTTCTTC. Protein product: CASSRAGVAGGNEQFF.

The rearrangement uses TRBV7-8 and TRBJ1-5; TRBD1 matches at 8 bases. V gave up 5 bases and J gave up 0 bases; unmatched junction bases: 6. The germline V gene encodes CDR1 SGHVS and CDR2 FQNEAQ. The CDR3 length is 16 residues. CDR3 sequence (DNA): TGTGCCAGCAGCACCACAGGGGGAGGTAGCAATCAGCCCCAGCATTTT. It codes for CASSTTGGGSNQPQHF. The complete variable domain, with remaining parts taken from reference TRBV7-8 and TRBJ1-5, reads GAGVSQSPRYKVAKRGQDVALRCDPISGHVSLFWYQQALGQGPEFLTYFQNEAQLDKSGLPSDRFFAERPEGSVSTLKIQRTQQEDSAVYLCASSTTGGGSNQPQHFGDGTRLSIL.

This clone was recorded once. The chain links TRBV4-2 to TRBJ2-1, with D perhaps matching TRBD1 (6 bases). The CDR3 covers 16 residues. Germline V lookup: CDR1 LGHNA, CDR2 YNFKEQ. V was clipped by 0 bases and J by 7 bases, with 16 bases between them. CDR3 coding DNA: TGTGCCAGCAGCCAAGATGTGAGGGCCACAGGGAATGAGCAGTTCTTC. This sequence encodes CASSQDVRATGNEQFF.

This clone appeared a single time. The chain employs TRBV5-1 and TRBJ2-1, with TRBD1 matching over 7 bases. The length of the CDR3 is 14 residues. CDR1 is SGHRS and CDR2 is YFSETQ in the germline V gene. With V trimmed by 5 bases and J by 4 bases, 6 bases remained unmatched. For the CDR3, the DNA is TGCGCCAGCAGACGGGACAGTGATTACAATGAGCAGTTCTTC. This encodes CASRRDSDYNEQFF.

The sample holds one count of this clone. The V gene is TRBV11-2, the J gene TRBJ1-1, with 7 bases that match TRBD1. The CDR3 length is 15 residues. V lost 3 bases to trimming and J lost 0 bases; unmatched junction nucleotides: 4. From germline, CDR1 is SGHAT and CDR2 FQNNGV. The CDR3 sequence is CASSFAGTVNTEAFF. CDR3 DNA sequence: TGTGCCAGCAGCTTCGCCGGGACAGTGAACACTGAAGCTTTCTTT.

The chain uses TRBV28 and TRBJ2-7; 7 positions agree with TRBD1. The length of the CDR3 is 17 residues. Germline V gene lookup returns CDR1 MDHEN and CDR2 SYDVKM. V lost 4 bases, J lost 1 base, and 13 bases stayed unmatched. CDR3 loop: CASSSMDRTKLSYEQYF. In nucleotides, the CDR3 is TGTGCCAGCAGTTCTATGGACAGGACAAAGCTTTCCTACGAGCAGTACTTC.

The rearrangement links TRBV7-9 to TRBJ2-3; 8 bases fit TRBD2. CDR1 and CDR2 (germline): SEHNR, FQNEAQ (reference sequence). The CDR3 is made up of 16 amino acids. Trimming took 5 bases from V and 3 from J; bases not matched to a gene: 10. CDR3 in DNA: TGTGCCAGCAGCGTCCGGCGGGGCGGGAGGACAGATACGCAGTATTTT. It yields the protein CASSVRRGGRTDTQYF.

The chain employs TRBV27 and TRBJ2-3, with TRBD2 matching 12 bases. V lost 2 bases, J lost 6 bases, and 6 bases stayed unmatched. Germline CDR1 MNHEY, CDR2 SMNVEV (reference sequence). The CDR3 has 16 residues. The CDR3 region is CASSLIGLAGSDTQYF. DNA for the CDR3: TGTGCCAGCAGTTTAATAGGACTAGCGGGATCCGATACGCAGTATTTT.

This chain joins TRBV15 and TRBJ1-1; tentatively, D is TRBD1 (6 bases). The CDR3 is 17 residues long. The V gene lost 1 base and the J gene lost 2 bases, with 17 bases spanning the gap. Germline lookup yields CDR1 LNHNV and CDR2 YYDKDF (reference sequence). For the CDR3, the DNA is TGTGCCACCAGCAGAGCGGGGCAGGGGACCAGAAACACTGAAGCTTTCTTT. It yields the protein CATSRAGQGTRNTEAFF. Variable domain in full (rest from reference TRBV15 and TRBJ1-1): DAMVIQNPRYQVTQFGKPVTLSCSQTLNHNVMYWYQQKSSQAPKLLFHYYDKDFNNEADTPDNFQSRRPNTSFCFLDIRSPGLGDTAMYLCATSRAGQGTRNTEAFFGQGTRLTVV.

The chain employs TRBV2 and TRBJ2-1, with TRBD2 matching 12 bases. V dropped 6 bases and J dropped 6; count of bases not matched to a gene: 3. Germline V gene data show CDR1 as SNHLY and CDR2 as FYNNEI. CDR3 size: 14 residues. The CDR3 spells CASRGTSGRNEQFF. Written as DNA, the CDR3 is TGTGCCAGCAGGGGGACTAGCGGGCGCAATGAGCAGTTCTTC.

The gene calls are TRBV29-1 and TRBJ1-3; a possible D gene is TRBD1 (6 bases). This CDR3 has 15 amino acids. The germline gives CDR1 SQVTM, CDR2 ANQGSEA. Trimming pared 6 bases from V and 3 bases from J, leaving 18 bases between. Here the CDR3 reads CSVQNGGAVGNTIYF. The CDR3 DNA reads TGCAGCGTCCAAAATGGGGGGGCTGTTGGAAACACCATATATTTT.

The chain carries TRBV5-1 and TRBJ2-6, with D perhaps TRBD2 (6 bases). CDR1 is SGHRS, CDR2 YFSETQ, per germline. This CDR3 is built from 14 residues. Trimming left V 7 bases short and J 3 bases short, with 11 bases between. In nucleotides, the CDR3 is TGCGCCAGCGCGACCGGGGGTGGGGCCAACGTCCTGACTTTC. Residues: CASATGGGANVLTF.

V gene TRBV18 combines with J gene TRBJ1-2; D is undetermined. V lost 3 bases and J 10 bases, leaving 21 bases between the germline ends. CDR3 length: 15 residues. CDR1 and CDR2 (germline): KGHSH, LQKENI. The CDR3 spells CASSPPVGRTRDYTF. Written as DNA, the CDR3 is TGTGCCAGCTCACCCCCGGTCGGCAGGACGCGGGACTACACCTTC.

The rearrangement uses TRBV5-4 and TRBJ1-2; 7 bases are shared with TRBD1. Losses at the gene ends were 0 bases for V and 7 bases for J; bases not matched to a gene: 12. Per germline, CDR1 SGHNT and CDR2 YYREEE (reference sequence). This CDR3 has 16 residues. CDR3 DNA: TGTGCCAGCAGCTTGGCCGGCCAGGGGGAGGTGGGTGGCTACACCTTC. Residues: CASSLAGQGEVGGYTF.

The chain links TRBV9 to TRBJ2-5; possible D gene TRBD1, 5 bases. The germline V and J ends were trimmed by 2 bases and 4 bases, with 15 bases remaining between them. The CDR3 spans 15 residues. CDR1 and CDR2 (germline): SGDLS, YYNGEE. In DNA, the CDR3 is TGTGCCAGCAGCGTCGGGTTGTTGGGGCGAGAGACCCAGTACTTC. It is translated as CASSVGLLGRETQYF.